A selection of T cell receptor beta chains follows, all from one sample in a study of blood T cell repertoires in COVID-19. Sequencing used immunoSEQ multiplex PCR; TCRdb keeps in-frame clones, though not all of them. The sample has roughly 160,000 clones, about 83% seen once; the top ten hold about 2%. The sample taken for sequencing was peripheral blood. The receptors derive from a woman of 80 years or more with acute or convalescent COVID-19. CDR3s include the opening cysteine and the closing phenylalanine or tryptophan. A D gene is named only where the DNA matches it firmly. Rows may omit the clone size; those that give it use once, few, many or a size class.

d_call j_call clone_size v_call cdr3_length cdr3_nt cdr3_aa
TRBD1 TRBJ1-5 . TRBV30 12 TGTGCCTGGAACAGGGGATGGCAGCCCCAGCATTTT CAWNRGWQPQHF
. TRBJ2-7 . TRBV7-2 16 TGTGCCAGCAGCCCCGAGGTGAGATCAGGGGCCTACGAGCAGTACTTC CASSPEVRSGAYEQYF
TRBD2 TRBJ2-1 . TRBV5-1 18 TGCGCCAGCAGCCCGGGGGGGGGCGGTCTGGGGATTACACATGAGCAGTTCTTC CASSPGGGGLGITHEQFF
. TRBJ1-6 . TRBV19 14 TGTGCCAGTAATGCGGGCAGCCCGAATTCACCCCTCCACTTT CASNAGSPNSPLHF
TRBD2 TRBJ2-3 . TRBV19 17 TGTGCCAGTTCCCTTTATACTAGCGGGCTTCGCACAGATACGCAGTATTTT CASSLYTSGLRTDTQYF
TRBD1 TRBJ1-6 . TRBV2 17 TGTGCCAGCAGCTTCGACAGGGCTAGACGAGCCTTTTCACCCCTCCACTTT CASSFDRARRAFSPLHF
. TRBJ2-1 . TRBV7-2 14 TGTGCCAGCAGCTTATCGCACGGGTACAATGAGCAGTTCTTC CASSLSHGYNEQFF
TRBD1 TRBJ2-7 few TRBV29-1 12 TGCAGCGTCCGGACAGGGAGCTACGAGCAGTACTTC CSVRTGSYEQYF
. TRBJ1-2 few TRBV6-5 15 TGTGCCAGCAGTTCAAATACAGGGTTCCACTATGGCTACACCTTC CASSSNTGFHYGYTF
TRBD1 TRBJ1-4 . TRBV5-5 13 TGTGCCAGCAGCGTTCTGGACAGGGAATCGCTGTTTTTT CASSVLDRESLFF
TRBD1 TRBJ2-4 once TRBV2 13 TGTGCCAGCAGTGGAACCCCGGGACAGGGTTCGCTGTTC CASSGTPGQGSLF
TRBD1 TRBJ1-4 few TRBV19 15 TGTGCCAGTAGTACAGGAGGGACAGAGGTTGAAAAACTGTTTTTT CASSTGGTEVEKLFF
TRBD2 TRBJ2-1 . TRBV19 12 TGTGCCAGTTCGCGGGAGCGCAATGAGCAGTTCTTC CASSRERNEQFF
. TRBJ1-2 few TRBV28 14 TGTGCCAGCAGTTTAGCGGGCAGGAACTATGGCTACACCTTC CASSLAGRNYGYTF
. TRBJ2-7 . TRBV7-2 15 TGTGCCAGCAGCTTAGAGGTCAGGGAACTGGATGAGCAGTACTTC CASSLEVRELDEQYF
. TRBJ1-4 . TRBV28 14 TGTGCCAGCGGACTTGGGGGGGGAGGTGAAAAACTGTTTTTT CASGLGGGGEKLFF
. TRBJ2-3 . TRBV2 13 TGTGCCGGGGGGAGGGGGACTACTAGTCCGCAGTATTTT CAGGRGTTSPQYF
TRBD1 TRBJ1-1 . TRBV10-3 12 TGTGCCAGCGAGGACAGGGTCCTGGGAGCTTTCTTT CASEDRVLGAFF
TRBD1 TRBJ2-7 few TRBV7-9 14 TGTGCCAGCAGCATCGGGACAGGGGTCTACGAGCAGTACTTC CASSIGTGVYEQYF
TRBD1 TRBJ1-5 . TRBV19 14 TGTGCCAGTACCGCCGGGACAGGGCATCAGCCCCAGCATTTT CASTAGTGHQPQHF
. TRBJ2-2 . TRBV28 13 TGTGCCAGCATCTTCTCAGGATCCGGGGAGCTGTTTTTT CASIFSGSGELFF
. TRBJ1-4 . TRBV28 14 TGTGCCAGCAGTTTGGAGCCAGAGAATGAAAAACTGTTTTTT CASSLEPENEKLFF
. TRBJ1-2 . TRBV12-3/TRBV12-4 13 TGTGCCAGCAGTCAAACAGGCTCTCGAGGCTACACCTTC CASSQTGSRGYTF
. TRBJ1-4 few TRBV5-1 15 TGCGCCAGCACGCCCGGGGAGAAGGGTAATGAAAAACTGTTTTTT CASTPGEKGNEKLFF
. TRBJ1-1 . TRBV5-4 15 TGTGCCAGCAGCTCCGTAGGACAGATGAACACTGAAGCTTTCTTT CASSSVGQMNTEAFF
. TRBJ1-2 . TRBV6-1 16 TGTGCCAGCAGTGAACAAACTTGGACAATTAACTATGGCTACACCTTC CASSEQTWTINYGYTF
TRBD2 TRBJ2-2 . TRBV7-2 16 TGTGCCAGCAGCTTAGAGGGACTAGCGGCGAGGGGGGAGCTGTTTTTT CASSLEGLAARGELFF
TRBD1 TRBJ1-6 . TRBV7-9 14 TGTGCCAGCAGACCGACAGGGGAGTACTCACCCCTCCACTTT CASRPTGEYSPLHF
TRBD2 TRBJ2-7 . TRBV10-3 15 TGTGCCATCAGTGAGACTAGCGGGAGTAAAGCCGAGCAGTACTTC CAISETSGSKAEQYF
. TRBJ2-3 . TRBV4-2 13 TGTGCCAGCAGCCAATCGTCCGCGGATACGCAGTATTTT CASSQSSADTQYF
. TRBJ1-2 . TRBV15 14 TGTGCCACCAGCAGAGAAGTTGGGCCCTATGGCTACACCTTC CATSREVGPYGYTF
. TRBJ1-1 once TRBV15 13 TGTGCCACCAGCAACAGGATGAACACTGAAGCTTTCTTT CATSNRMNTEAFF
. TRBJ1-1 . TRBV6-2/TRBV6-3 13 TGTGCCAGCAGTTACAGGGGTTACACTGAAGCTTTCTTT CASSYRGYTEAFF
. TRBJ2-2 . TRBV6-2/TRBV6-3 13 TGTGCCAGCAGTCTATACAACACCGGGGAGCTGTTTTTT CASSLYNTGELFF
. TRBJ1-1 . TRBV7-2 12 TGTGCCAGCAGCCCCCCGGAGAGTAAAGCTTTCTTT CASSPPESKAFF
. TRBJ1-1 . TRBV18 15 TGTGCCAGCTCACTCAGCCGGGAAGGCAGCACTGAAGCTTTCTTT CASSLSREGSTEAFF
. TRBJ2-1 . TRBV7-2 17 TGTGCCAGCAGCTTAGCAGTAGCCCTAGACTCCTACAATGAGCAGTTCTTC CASSLAVALDSYNEQFF
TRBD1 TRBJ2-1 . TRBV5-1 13 TGCGCCAGCAGCTTACAGGGGAACAATGAGCAGTTCTTC CASSLQGNNEQFF
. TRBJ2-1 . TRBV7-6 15 TGTGCCAGCAGCCCAGGGGACAGCGGGTTCAATGAGCAGTTCTTC CASSPGDSGFNEQFF
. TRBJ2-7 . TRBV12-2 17 TGTGCAAGTCGCTTCCAGTCGGGGGGTCCTTCATCCTACGAGCAGTACTTC CASRFQSGGPSSYEQYF
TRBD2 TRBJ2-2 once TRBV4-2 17 TGTGCCAGCAGCCGAAGTCTAGCGGGGGGGAATGTCGGGGAGCTGTTTTTT CASSRSLAGGNVGELFF
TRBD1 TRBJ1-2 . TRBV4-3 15 TGCGCCAGCAGCCAACAGGACAGGGGGCACTATGGCTACACCTTC CASSQQDRGHYGYTF
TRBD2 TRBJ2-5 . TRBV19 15 TGTGCCAGTAGTATGGGCGGGGGGTACCAAGAGACCCAGTACTTC CASSMGGGYQETQYF
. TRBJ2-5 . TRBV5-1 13 TGCGCCAGCAGCTTGCCCTCGGAGGAGACCCAGTACTTC CASSLPSEETQYF
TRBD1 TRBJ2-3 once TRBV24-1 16 TGTGCCACCAGTGATTGGACAGGGGGCCGCACAGATACGCAGTATTTT CATSDWTGGRTDTQYF
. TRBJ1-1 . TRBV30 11 TGTGCCTGGAACCTGGAGGTTGGAGCTTTCTTT CAWNLEVGAFF
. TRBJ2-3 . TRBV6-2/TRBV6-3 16 TGTGCCAGCAGTTACTCGAAGTCTTTCTCGGGAGATACGCAGTATTTT CASSYSKSFSGDTQYF
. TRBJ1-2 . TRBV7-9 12 TGTGCCAGCAGCCCCTCTAACTATGGCTACACCTTC CASSPSNYGYTF
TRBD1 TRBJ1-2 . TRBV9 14 TGTGCCAGCAGCCCCGCCGGGACAGGGTATGGCTACACCTTC CASSPAGTGYGYTF
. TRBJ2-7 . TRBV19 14 TGTGCCAGTATGATCTCTAGCACCTCCTACGAGCAGTACTTC CASMISSTSYEQYF
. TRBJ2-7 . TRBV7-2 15 TGTGCCAGCAGCTTAGAGTGGGACAAGGCCTACGAGCAGTACTTC CASSLEWDKAYEQYF
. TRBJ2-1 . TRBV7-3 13 TGTGCCAGCAGCCCGAAAACTGGTCCCCGGCAGTTCTTC CASSPKTGPRQFF